The 16 T cell receptor beta chains reported below all come from one sample, sequenced in a study of CD8+ T cells in alopecia areata (dated by TCRdb to 2016 to 2019). This specimen's treatment or condition label, per the study, means: oral pan-JAK inhibitor, 5-10 mg twice daily. To prepare the library, the immunoSEQ multiplex PCR assay was applied. RNA was extracted from all samples and reverse transcribed into cDNA, which served as template for TCR sequencing. Imported from immuneACCESS, the table was reduced by TCRdb to in-frame sequences with V and J called. These copies leave out some clones; in studies compared against another copy, an unresolved V gene accounts for under half, and the cause of the remainder is not known. In all, the sample holds some 200,000 clones, and roughly 40% of those were seen once. The ten largest clones take up about 2.6% of the sample. Sequenced material: CD4+ T cells sorted from blood, taken at approximately week 36, from a patient treated with tofacitinib. Source of these receptors: a human donor with alopecia areata.

The V gene is TRBV4-1, the J gene TRBJ2-7; a possible D gene is TRBD2 (6 bases). Trimming took off 4 bases at V and 5 bases at J, with 15 bases between the two ends. Germline-derived CDR1 and CDR2 are MGHRA and YSYEKL. The CDR3 covers 14 residues. Written as DNA, the CDR3 is TGCGCCAGCAGCCTCCGGGACTCCGAGAACGAGCAGTACTTC. This codes for CASSLRDSENEQYF.

The CDR3 DNA follows: TGCGCCAGCAGCAAGGACAGGGGCGGTGTGGGTGAGCAGTTCTTC. Its translation: CASSKDRGGVGEQFF. This rearrangement joins TRBV5-1 to TRBJ2-1; 9 bases agree with TRBD1. The length of the CDR3 is 15 residues. Germline loops: CDR1 SGHRS, CDR2 YFSETQ. The V segment lost 4 bases and the J segment 9 bases; nucleotides outside the gene matches: 11.

The chain has TRBV6-6 and TRBJ1-1; TRBD1 aligns across 7 bases. The CDR3 spans 16 residues. V lost 7 bases, J lost 0 bases, and 11 bases stayed unmatched. The germline CDR1 and CDR2 sequences are MNHNY and SVGAGI (reference sequence). CDR3 residues: CASKRQGSFMNTEAFF. The CDR3 DNA is TGTGCCAGCAAACGACAGGGTAGTTTTATGAACACTGAAGCTTTCTTT.

This chain joins TRBV7-2 and TRBJ1-1; D gene uncertain. CDR1 is SGHTA and CDR2 is FQGNSA in the germline V gene. The CDR3 has 13 residues. The CDR3 region is CVGRAGLNTEAFF. As DNA, the CDR3 is TGTGTCGGGAGGGCAGGCCTGAACACTGAAGCTTTCTTT. The variable domain in full, completed from reference TRBV7-2 and TRBJ1-1, reads GAGVSQSPSNKVTEKGKDVELRCDPISGHTALYWYRQSLGQGLEFLIYFQGNSAPDKSGLPSDRFSAERTGGSVSTLTIQRTQQEDSAVYLCVGRAGLNTEAFFGQGTRLTVV.

This clone was seen a handful of times. V usage is TRBV6-5 and J usage is TRBJ2-5, with D possibly being TRBD2 (6 bases). The CDR3 sequence is 14 residues long. The V and J ends lost 8 bases and 3 bases respectively, with 16 bases between them. Germline V CDR1 and CDR2: MNHEY, SVGAGI. Here the CDR3 reads CASHSSGPKETQYF. CDR3 sequence (DNA): TGTGCCAGCCACTCGAGCGGGCCAAAAGAGACCCAGTACTTC.

This clone is deemed large (0.1 to 1%). V gene TRBV2 combines with J gene TRBJ1-5; 8 nucleotides match TRBD1. The V segment lost 4 bases and the J segment 0 bases; nucleotides outside the gene matches: 11. The germline V gene has CDR1 SNHLY and CDR2 FYNNEI. The CDR3 totals 18 residues. The CDR3 coding sequence is TGTGCCAGCAGTGTAAAGACAGGGGAGCTTTATAGCAATCAGCCCCAGCATTTT. This gives the protein CASSVKTGELYSNQPQHF.

The chain couples TRBV4-1 to TRBJ2-1, with TRBD2 matching over 12 bases. The germline gives CDR1 MGHRA, CDR2 YSYEKL. The CDR3 runs to 20 residues. J was trimmed by 5 bases and V by 4 bases; bases with no gene match: 18. As DNA, the CDR3 is TGCGCCAGCAGCCCCGTAACCTTTAGTGGGACTAGCGGGCGAGACAATGAGCAGTTCTTC. Protein: CASSPVTFSGTSGRDNEQFF.

This clone has just a few counts. The rearrangement uses TRBV7-8 and TRBJ2-1; unclear D gene. Germline V CDR1 and CDR2: SGHVS, FQNEAQ. The V and J ends lost 5 bases and 1 base respectively, with 21 bases between them. The CDR3 spans 18 residues. The CDR3 DNA reads as TGTGCCAGCAGCCCCCGGGCGGCACCTCTGCGGTCCTACAATGAGCAGTTCTTC. Residues: CASSPRAAPLRSYNEQFF.

The chain joins TRBV6-6 to TRBJ2-5; a weak D match, TRBD1 (5 bases). Trimming pared 6 bases from V and 9 bases from J, leaving 14 bases between. There are 12 residues in the CDR3. Germline V gives CDR1 MNHNY, CDR2 SVGAGI (reference sequence). Written as DNA, the CDR3 is TGTGCCAGCAGCCATGGGGCCCGAGCCCAGTACTTC. It codes for CASSHGARAQYF.

The CDR3 region has the DNA TGTGCCAGTAGTATAGGCCAGAGGGGCAATCAGCCCCAGCATTTT. This gives the protein CASSIGQRGNQPQHF. This chain links TRBV19 with TRBJ1-5, with unresolved D. V was pared by 1 base and J by 2 bases, with 9 bases between. The CDR3 is made up of 15 amino acids. Germline loops: CDR1 LNHDA, CDR2 SQIVND (reference sequence).

This clone was seen once. The chain has TRBV6-6 and TRBJ2-4; D is uncertain. Trimming stripped 5 bases from V and 6 bases from J, with 14 bases between. The V gene's germline CDR1 is MNHNY and CDR2 SVGAGI (reference sequence). The CDR3 is 14 amino acids. CDR3 sequence: CASSDRKGANIQYF. The CDR3 bases are TGTGCCAGCAGTGATAGGAAAGGAGCAAACATTCAGTACTTC.

The gene calls are TRBV2 and TRBJ2-3; D is undetermined. CDR1 and CDR2 from the germline V gene are SNHLY and FYNNEI. CDR3 size: 12 residues. The germline V and J ends were trimmed by 5 bases and 2 bases, with 5 bases remaining between them. CDR3 nucleotides: TGTGCCAGCAGTCTCATCACAGATACGCAGTATTTT. The encoded protein is CASSLITDTQYF.

The chain combines TRBV5-1 with TRBJ1-2; TRBD1 might be the D (6 bases). The CDR3 is made up of 14 amino acids. The ends were cut back, 5 bases at V and 0 bases at J, with 11 bases in the middle. The germline V gene encodes CDR1 SGHRS and CDR2 YFSETQ. The CDR3: CASSMQGSNYGYTF. CDR3 coding DNA: TGCGCCAGCAGTATGCAGGGGTCTAACTATGGCTACACCTTC.

In its sample, this clone was seen a few times. The CDR3 loop is CASSPLGGYRRELFF. The CDR3 region has the DNA TGTGCCAGCAGCCCGCTCGGCGGGTACCGCAGGGAGCTGTTTTTT. The chain carries TRBV11-2 and TRBJ2-2; D perhaps matches TRBD2 (5 bases). V gave up 5 bases and J gave up 9 bases, with 19 bases separating them. CDR1 is SGHAT and CDR2 is FQNNGV in the germline V gene. The CDR3 consists of 15 residues.

The table lists this clone with a count of one. The chain carries TRBV29-1 and TRBJ1-3; no clear D. The ends were cut back, 4 bases at V and 1 base at J, with 8 bases in the middle. The CDR3 is 13 amino acids. Germline V gene data show CDR1 as SQVTM and CDR2 as ANQGSEA. This CDR3 is CSVAGQSGNTIYF. The CDR3 DNA sequence: TGCAGCGTTGCTGGCCAGTCTGGAAACACCATATATTTT.

The genes are TRBV5-1 and TRBJ1-2; no clear D. Germline values: CDR1 SGHRS, CDR2 YFSETQ. V was clipped by 0 bases and J by 2 bases, with 5 bases between them. This CDR3 contains 13 residues. CDR3 loop: CASSLVANYGYTF. CDR3 nucleotides: TGCGCCAGCAGCTTGGTAGCGAACTATGGCTACACCTTC.